These 21 T cell receptor beta chains came from one sample sequenced in a study of T cell responses to AZD1222 COVID-19 vaccine. Produced via immunoSEQ multiplex PCR; TCRdb's table is partial and in-frame only. The data show about 150,000 clones, approximately 91% seen once. Sequences were derived from peripheral blood, sampled 28 days after the second AZD1222 dose. These receptors were obtained from an adult who received the AZD1222 COVID-19 vaccine.

The CDR3 protein is CSASVAGGRKTQYF. For the CDR3, the DNA is TGCAGTGCTAGTGTAGCGGGGGGAAGGAAGACCCAGTACTTC. The chain recombines TRBV20-1 with TRBJ2-5, with TRBD2 matching over 10 bases. Trimming took 3 bases from V and 6 from J; bases not matched to a gene: 7. CDR1 is DFQATT and CDR2 is SNEGSKA in the germline V gene (reference sequence). The CDR3 loop spans 14 amino acids.

J is TRBJ2-5 and V is TRBV27, with 8 bases fitting TRBD2. Trimming removed 7 bases from V and 4 bases from J; junction bases left unmatched: 14. This CDR3 contains 16 residues. Germline lookup yields CDR1 MNHEY and CDR2 SMNVEV (reference sequence). The CDR3 nucleotides are TGTGCCAGCACCTTTAGCGGGGCGACGCTAGGAGAGACCCAGTACTTC. Amino acids: CASTFSGATLGETQYF.

The chain combines TRBV30 with TRBJ2-7; the D gene is possibly TRBD2 (6 bases). This CDR3 has 12 residues. Trimming cost V 3 bases and J 5 bases, with 11 bases left between them. Germline V CDR1 and CDR2: GTSNPN, SVGIG (reference sequence). Here the CDR3 DNA reads TGTGCCTGGAGCGCGCGGGGCCACGAGCAGTACTTC. Protein product: CAWSARGHEQYF.

V gene TRBV6-5 combines with J gene TRBJ2-1; TRBD2 matches 10 bases. CDR3 length: 13 amino acids. V trimming: 6 bases; J trimming: 10 bases; junction bases outside the gene matches: 6. Germline lookup yields CDR1 MNHEY and CDR2 SVGAGI. Here the CDR3 reads CASSTSGTGEQFF. The CDR3 bases are TGTGCCAGCAGCACTAGCGGGACAGGAGAGCAGTTCTTC.

This chain connects TRBV2 to TRBJ1-5; 8 bases fit TRBD1. V gave up 4 bases and J gave up 5 bases; unmatched junction bases: 16. The CDR3 length is 18 residues. The germline gives CDR1 SNHLY, CDR2 FYNNEI. The CDR3 DNA reads as TGTGCCAGCAGTGCAAATCTCTTAGGCCAGGGGGCTTATCAGCCCCAGCATTTT. Translated, it gives CASSANLLGQGAYQPQHF.

This clone was detected only a few times. This rearrangement joins TRBV10-3 to TRBJ2-3, with D tentatively TRBD1 or TRBD2 (6 bases each). This CDR3 region has 15 residues. Germline lookup yields CDR1 ENHRY and CDR2 SYGVKD. Deletions cut 6 bases from V and 0 bases from J, with 13 bases between. The CDR3, as DNA: TGTGCCATCAGGGGGGGACAATCTAGCACAGATACGCAGTATTTT. Translation: CAIRGGQSSTDTQYF.

The rearrangement joins TRBV2 to TRBJ2-3; 10 bases are shared with TRBD2. Germline V gene data show CDR1 as SNHLY and CDR2 as FYNNEI. The CDR3 covers 13 residues. V trimming: 7 bases; J trimming: 5 bases; junction bases outside the gene matches: 3. In DNA, the CDR3 is TGTGCCAGCATTAGCGGGGGGCAAGATACGCAGTATTTT. Amino acids: CASISGGQDTQYF.

This chain joins TRBV5-1 and TRBJ2-5; 10 positions agree with TRBD1. The germline gives CDR1 SGHRS, CDR2 YFSETQ. The CDR3 is 14 residues long. V lost 1 base to trimming and J lost 5 bases; unmatched junction nucleotides: 2. CDR3 in DNA: TGCGCCAGCAGCTTGACGGGACAGGGGGAGACCCAGTACTTC. This codes for CASSLTGQGETQYF.

V is TRBV6-5 and J is TRBJ1-6; D remains ambiguous. Germline CDR1 reads MNHEY; CDR2 reads SVGAGI. This CDR3 region has 14 residues. V lost 0 bases to trimming and J lost 6 bases, with 6 bases between them. CDR3 loop: CASSYSSSNSPLHF. The CDR3, as DNA: TGTGCCAGCAGTTACTCAAGCTCTAATTCACCCCTCCACTTT.

This clone was recorded only once. The J gene is TRBJ2-2, the V gene TRBV6-6; D is unclear. CDR1 and CDR2 from the germline V gene are MNHNY and SVGAGI (reference sequence). The V gene lost 6 bases and the J gene lost 5 bases, with 22 bases spanning the gap. This CDR3 spans 17 amino acids. CDR3 in amino acids: CASSRTGKGSQTGELFF. In DNA form, the CDR3 reads TGTGCCAGCAGCCGAACTGGCAAGGGATCCCAGACCGGGGAGCTGTTTTTT.

This clone turned up a few times. The V and J genes are TRBV19 and TRBJ1-1; D not certain. Germline values: CDR1 LNHDA, CDR2 SQIVND (reference sequence). Trimming shortened V by 2 bases and J by 2 bases, and 9 bases separated the two germline ends. This CDR3 has 14 amino acids. CDR3 residues: CASSIYGPNTEAFF. The CDR3 DNA reads TGTGCCAGTAGTATATATGGGCCCAACACTGAAGCTTTCTTT. Based on the CDR3 plus reference TRBV19 and TRBJ1-1, the full variable domain is DGGITQSPKYLFRKEGQNVTLSCEQNLNHDAMYWYRQDPGQGLRLIYYSQIVNDFQKGDIAEGYSVSREKKESFPLTVTSAQKNPTAFYLCASSIYGPNTEAFFGQGTRLTVV.

J is TRBJ2-3 and V is TRBV12-3 or TRBV12-4; D is possibly TRBD1 (6 bases). V shed 4 bases and J shed 3 bases, with 8 bases lying between them. The CDR3 is 13 residues long. In nucleotides, the CDR3 is TGTGCCAGCAGTTGGACAGCAACAGATACGCAGTATTTT. Translated, it gives CASSWTATDTQYF.

This chain joins TRBV5-1 and TRBJ1-1; D possibly corresponds to TRBD1 (6 bases). The CDR3 is made up of 15 amino acids. Per the germline V gene, CDR1 is SGHRS and CDR2 is YFSETQ. V lost 5 bases, J lost 0 bases, and 14 bases lay in between. DNA of the CDR3: TGCGCCAGCAGAATGGATGGACAGTTGAACACTGAAGCTTTCTTT. This sequence encodes CASRMDGQLNTEAFF.

The chain uses TRBV27 and TRBJ1-3; D not certain. V was clipped by 7 bases and J by 5 bases, with 3 bases between them. The CDR3 runs to 10 residues. The germline V gene encodes CDR1 MNHEY and CDR2 SMNVEV (reference sequence). The chain's CDR3 is CASIRNTIYF. The CDR3 nucleotides are TGTGCCAGCATCAGAAACACCATATATTTT.

The genes are TRBV9 and TRBJ2-1, with 14 positions matching TRBD2. The CDR3 length is 16 residues. Looked up from germline, CDR1 is SGDLS and CDR2 is YYNGEE. Trimming at V came to 0 bases and at J to 7 bases, leaving 3 bases not matched to a gene. In nucleotides, the CDR3 is TGTGCCAGCAGCGTAGGACTAGCGGGAGGGCCTAATGAGCAGTTCTTC. The encoded protein is CASSVGLAGGPNEQFF.

V is TRBV5-5 and J is TRBJ1-5; 7 bases map to TRBD1. Germline V gene lookup returns CDR1 SGHKS and CDR2 YYEKEE (reference sequence). With V trimmed by 4 bases and J by 6 bases, 10 bases remained unmatched. This CDR3 is built from 15 residues. The CDR3 DNA reads TGTGCCAGCAGCGACCCACGCAGGGGGGTTCAGCCCCAGCATTTT. As protein: CASSDPRRGVQPQHF.

CDR3 bases: TGTGCCAGCTTATCAGGGCAAATAAGTTATGGCTACACCTTC. Protein: CASLSGQISYGYTF. The chain combines TRBV28 with TRBJ1-2, with a possible D match to TRBD1 (5 bases). V was pared by 8 bases and J by 5 bases, with 18 bases between. The CDR3 is 14 amino acids. The germline V gene encodes CDR1 MDHEN and CDR2 SYDVKM.

This chain links TRBV9 with TRBJ2-5; D might be TRBD1 (6 bases). The CDR3 extends over 16 amino acids. Trimming cost V 3 bases and J 0 bases, with 15 bases left between them. CDR1 is SGDLS and CDR2 is YYNGEE in the germline V gene. Here the CDR3 reads CASSGGGRLNQETQYF. For the CDR3, the DNA is TGTGCCAGCAGCGGAGGGGGAAGATTAAACCAAGAGACCCAGTACTTC. The variable domain in full, with the rest retrieved from reference TRBV9 and TRBJ2-5, is DSGVTQTPKHLITATGQRVTLRCSPRSGDLSVYWYQQSLDQGLQFLIQYYNGEERAKGNILERFSAQQFPDLHSELNLSSLELGDSALYFCASSGGGRLNQETQYFGPGTRLLVL.

J is TRBJ1-5 and V is TRBV7-2; D gene ambiguous. V gave up 7 bases and J gave up 2 bases, with 9 bases separating them. This CDR3 region has 13 residues. Germline values: CDR1 SGHTA, CDR2 FQGNSA. DNA of the CDR3: TGTGCCAGCACCATGTGGGGCAATCAGCCCCAGCATTTT. Its protein is CASTMWGNQPQHF.

This clone was detected once. The chain couples TRBV7-3 to TRBJ2-1; 7 nucleotides line up with TRBD1. V lost 5 bases and J lost 3; bases outside the gene matches: 1. This CDR3 region has 13 residues. CDR1 SGHTA and CDR2 FQGTGA come from the germline V gene. The CDR3 spells CASSDRVYNEQFF. The CDR3 DNA sequence: TGTGCCAGCAGCGACAGGGTCTACAATGAGCAGTTCTTC.

V gene TRBV11-3 combines with J gene TRBJ2-2; 7 bases align to TRBD2. This CDR3 is 18 amino acids long. The germline V gene has CDR1 SGHNT and CDR2 YENEEA. Trimming removed 4 bases from V and 0 bases from J; junction bases left unmatched: 11. The CDR3: CASSWNRDYLANTGELFF. CDR3 DNA sequence: TGTGCCAGCAGCTGGAACCGGGACTACCTCGCGAACACCGGGGAGCTGTTTTTT.